These T cell receptor beta chains were read from a single sample in a study of T cell responses to AZD1222 COVID-19 vaccine. Sequencing was performed with immunoSEQ multiplex PCR; in TCRdb, only in-frame clones are kept and a portion is missing. The sample holds under 200,000 clones, about 94% seen once. The source material was peripheral blood, sampled on day 0 of AZD1222 vaccination. These receptors were collected from an adult in good health. Both conserved end residues are part of each CDR3. The D gene is left open where the match is weak. Clone size appears in some rows only: once, few, many, or a class for an expanded clone.

d_call | clone_size | j_call | v_call | cdr3_nt | cdr3_aa
TRBD1 | once | TRBJ1-2 | TRBV25-1 | TGTGCCAGCAGTACAAGGACAGGGAGGTTCTATGGCTACACCTTC | CASSTRTGRFYGYTF
TRBD2 | - | TRBJ2-4 | TRBV28 | TGTGCCAGCAGTCCCGCCTGGGGGGGTATTGCAGGAAACATTCAGTACTTC | CASSPAWGGIAGNIQYF
- | - | TRBJ1-2 | TRBV30 | TGTGCCTGGAGTGTACTGCGCAGATTCAACTATGGCTACACCTTC | CAWSVLRRFNYGYTF
TRBD2 | once | TRBJ2-1 | TRBV27 | TGTGCCAGCAGTCCTCCGGGACTAGCGGGAGTCAATGAGCAGTTCTTC | CASSPPGLAGVNEQFF
- | - | TRBJ1-4 | TRBV2 | TGTGCCAGCAGTGAGAACAGGGTCGAAAAACTGTTTTTT | CASSENRVEKLFF
- | - | TRBJ1-2 | TRBV28 | TGTGCCAGCAGAACTAACTATGGCTACACCTTC | CASRTNYGYTF
- | once | TRBJ1-6 | TRBV11-2 | TGTGCCAGCAGCTTAGAACTGAGCTATAATTCACCCCTCCACTTT | CASSLELSYNSPLHF
- | - | TRBJ1-1 | TRBV10-3 | TGTGCCATCAGTGAAGCGGGGGGGACTGAAGCTTTCTTT | CAISEAGGTEAFF
TRBD1 | - | TRBJ1-4 | TRBV10-3 | TGTGCCATCAGAGAGGGGGCGGCTAATGAAAAACTGTTTTTT | CAIREGAANEKLFF
- | - | TRBJ1-6 | TRBV7-8 | TGTGCCAGCAGCCCGGAGGCCTCACCCCTCCACTTT | CASSPEASPLHF
- | - | TRBJ1-5 | TRBV19 | TGTGCCAGTAGTATAGATCTCAGAAGCAATCAGCCCCAGCATTTT | CASSIDLRSNQPQHF